These T cell receptor beta chains were read from a single sample in a study of shared clonotypes between healthy human individuals. Repertoires were generated with immunoSEQ multiplex PCR, while TCRdb's copy carries only in-frame clones and drops some. In the table there are about 750,000 clones, 92% of which are singletons. The sample comprised naive CD8+ T cells sorted from blood. These receptors were obtained from a man between 25 and 39 years old in good health. The CDR3 runs from the conserved cysteine through the conserved F or W. Fields, in order: J gene, clone size, D gene, V gene, CDR3 DNA, CDR3 protein. D genes are given only for firm matches. Some rows have no size entry. The others give once, few or many, or a class for an expanded clone.

J gene: TRBJ2-3
clone size: once
D gene: TRBD2
V gene: TRBV4-2
CDR3 DNA: TGTGCCAGCAGCCAAGTAGGAGCGGGAGGGAGCACAGATACGCAGTATTTT
CDR3 protein: CASSQVGAGGSTDTQYF

J gene: TRBJ1-1
clone size: NA
D gene: TRBD1
V gene: TRBV7-9
CDR3 DNA: TGTGCCAGCAGCTCTACAGGGGTTGAAGCTTTCTTT
CDR3 protein: CASSSTGVEAFF

J gene: TRBJ2-3
clone size: NA
D gene: TRBD2
V gene: TRBV9
CDR3 DNA: TGTGCCAGCAGCGCCGGACTAGCGGCCTTCACAGATACGCAGTATTTT
CDR3 protein: CASSAGLAAFTDTQYF

J gene: TRBJ2-3
clone size: NA
D gene: TRBD2
V gene: TRBV27
CDR3 DNA: TGTGCCAGCAGTTTTCCCGCCCCCCGACTAGCGGGAGAGACAGATACGCAGTATTTT
CDR3 protein: CASSFPAPRLAGETDTQYF

J gene: TRBJ2-7
clone size: NA
D gene: NA
V gene: TRBV4-1
CDR3 DNA: TGCGCCAGCAGCCAAGTAGGGTACGAGCAGTACTTC
CDR3 protein: CASSQVGYEQYF

J gene: TRBJ2-3
clone size: NA
D gene: NA
V gene: TRBV6-6
CDR3 DNA: TGTGCCAGCACCACCGACATGGCTTCTAGCACAGATACGCAGTATTTT
CDR3 protein: CASTTDMASSTDTQYF

J gene: TRBJ2-6
clone size: NA
D gene: NA
V gene: TRBV11-2
CDR3 DNA: TGTGCCAGCAGCTTAGTTCCTGGGTTAGGGGCCAACGTCCTGACTTTC
CDR3 protein: CASSLVPGLGANVLTF

J gene: TRBJ1-1
clone size: NA
D gene: TRBD1
V gene: TRBV7-9
CDR3 DNA: TGTGCCAGCAGCACCCGGGACAGGGGCCGGACTGAAGCTTTCTTT
CDR3 protein: CASSTRDRGRTEAFF

J gene: TRBJ1-1
clone size: once
D gene: NA
V gene: TRBV18
CDR3 DNA: TGTGCCACCTCAGGGACCACTGAAGCTTTCTTT
CDR3 protein: CATSGTTEAFF

J gene: TRBJ2-7
clone size: NA
D gene: NA
V gene: TRBV9
CDR3 DNA: TGTGCCAGCAGCGTAGAGGATAGCGGCTCCTACGAGCAGTACTTC
CDR3 protein: CASSVEDSGSYEQYF

J gene: TRBJ2-1
clone size: NA
D gene: TRBD2
V gene: TRBV11-2
CDR3 DNA: TGTGCCAGCAGCTTAGTAGCGGGAGGGCCAGGCAATGAGCAGTTCTTC
CDR3 protein: CASSLVAGGPGNEQFF

J gene: TRBJ2-1
clone size: NA
D gene: TRBD2
V gene: TRBV15
CDR3 DNA: TGTGCCACCAGAGGGACTAGCGCTAGCTCCTACAATGAGCAGTTCTTC
CDR3 protein: CATRGTSASSYNEQFF

J gene: TRBJ2-7
clone size: NA
D gene: TRBD2
V gene: TRBV7-9
CDR3 DNA: TGTGCCAGCAACTTGGGGGGGTACGAGCAGTACTTC
CDR3 protein: CASNLGGYEQYF

J gene: TRBJ2-3
clone size: NA
D gene: TRBD2
V gene: TRBV9
CDR3 DNA: TGTGCCAGCAGCGTAAGCGGGATTAGCACAGATACGCAGTATTTT
CDR3 protein: CASSVSGISTDTQYF

J gene: TRBJ1-2
clone size: NA
D gene: TRBD1
V gene: TRBV9
CDR3 DNA: TGTGCCAGCACCGGGACAGGGTCATGGGGCTACACCTTC
CDR3 protein: CASTGTGSWGYTF

J gene: TRBJ2-1
clone size: once
D gene: NA
V gene: TRBV10-3
CDR3 DNA: TGTGCCATCGGTCTAGACTACAATGAGCAGTTCTTC
CDR3 protein: CAIGLDYNEQFF

J gene: TRBJ2-3
clone size: NA
D gene: TRBD2
V gene: TRBV25-1
CDR3 DNA: TGTGCCAGCAGTGATATATCAGCGGGAGTCGGATGGCCAGATACGCAGTATTTT
CDR3 protein: CASSDISAGVGWPDTQYF

J gene: TRBJ2-7
clone size: few
D gene: TRBD1
V gene: TRBV29-1
CDR3 DNA: TGCAGCGTTGCAGGACAGGGGGCGCCTCAAGTAGTTTCCTACGAGCAGTACTTC
CDR3 protein: CSVAGQGAPQVVSYEQYF

J gene: TRBJ2-1
clone size: NA
D gene: NA
V gene: TRBV15
CDR3 DNA: TGTGCCACCAGCAGAGGTAGGACCCTCCATTACAATGAGCAGTTCTTC
CDR3 protein: CATSRGRTLHYNEQFF

J gene: TRBJ1-2
clone size: NA
D gene: TRBD1
V gene: TRBV7-9
CDR3 DNA: TGTGCCAGCAGCGACGGACAGGTTGAGCACTATGGCTACACCTTC
CDR3 protein: CASSDGQVEHYGYTF

J gene: TRBJ2-5
clone size: NA
D gene: NA
V gene: TRBV7-6
CDR3 DNA: TGTGCCAGCAGACGAGGGCCCTCCTCACCCATCTGGAGCCAAGAGACCCAGTACTTC
CDR3 protein: CASRRGPSSPIWSQETQYF

J gene: TRBJ2-1
clone size: NA
D gene: NA
V gene: TRBV4-3
CDR3 DNA: TGCGCCAGCAGCCCGGACGAGAGCTCCTACAATGAGCAGTTCTTC
CDR3 protein: CASSPDESSYNEQFF

J gene: TRBJ2-3
clone size: NA
D gene: NA
V gene: TRBV19
CDR3 DNA: TGTGCCAGTAGTATGATTAGCACAGATACGCAGTATTTT
CDR3 protein: CASSMISTDTQYF

J gene: TRBJ2-7
clone size: NA
D gene: NA
V gene: TRBV7-9
CDR3 DNA: TGTGCCAGCAAAACCTTAAGACCCTGGGGTAGCGGTACCTACGAGCAGTACTTC
CDR3 protein: CASKTLRPWGSGTYEQYF

J gene: TRBJ2-7
clone size: NA
D gene: TRBD2
V gene: TRBV4-3
CDR3 DNA: TGCGCCAGCAGCCAGGGGACTAGCGGGAGGGTCGACGAGCAGTACTTC
CDR3 protein: CASSQGTSGRVDEQYF

J gene: TRBJ2-3
clone size: NA
D gene: NA
V gene: TRBV27
CDR3 DNA: TGTGCCAGCAGTCCCCAAGATGGAAATACGCAGTATTTT
CDR3 protein: CASSPQDGNTQYF

J gene: TRBJ2-7
clone size: NA
D gene: NA
V gene: TRBV15
CDR3 DNA: TGTGCCACCAGCAGAGATGGCGGTCTCTACGAGCAGTACTTC
CDR3 protein: CATSRDGGLYEQYF

J gene: TRBJ2-3
clone size: NA
D gene: NA
V gene: TRBV28
CDR3 DNA: TGTGCCAGCAGTTCCTTGGTGGGGGCTAAAAACACAGATACGCAGTATTTT
CDR3 protein: CASSSLVGAKNTDTQYF

J gene: TRBJ2-1
clone size: NA
D gene: TRBD2
V gene: TRBV27
CDR3 DNA: TGTGCCAGCAGTTCATCAACCGGGACTAGCGATTACAATGAGCAGTTCTTC
CDR3 protein: CASSSSTGTSDYNEQFF

J gene: TRBJ2-3
clone size: NA
D gene: TRBD2
V gene: TRBV10-1
CDR3 DNA: TGCGCCAGCAGTAAAGGTCTAGCGGACACCACAGATACGCAGTATTTT
CDR3 protein: CASSKGLADTTDTQYF

J gene: TRBJ1-1
clone size: NA
D gene: NA
V gene: TRBV2
CDR3 DNA: TGTGCCAGCAGACCTGAAGCTTTCTTT
CDR3 protein: CASRPEAFF

J gene: TRBJ2-1
clone size: NA
D gene: TRBD2
V gene: TRBV7-2
CDR3 DNA: TGTGCCAGCAGCCTGGGGACTAGCGGGAGGAGCTCCTACAATGAGCAGTTCTTC
CDR3 protein: CASSLGTSGRSSYNEQFF

J gene: TRBJ1-1
clone size: NA
D gene: NA
V gene: TRBV27
CDR3 DNA: TGTGCCAGCAGTTTACAGGGTTCTGTAACTGAAGCTTTCTTT
CDR3 protein: CASSLQGSVTEAFF

J gene: TRBJ2-1
clone size: NA
D gene: TRBD2
V gene: TRBV6-5
CDR3 DNA: TGTGCCAGCAGCCTGGGACTAGTCAATGAGCAGTTCTTC
CDR3 protein: CASSLGLVNEQFF

J gene: TRBJ2-2
clone size: once
D gene: NA
V gene: TRBV6-5
CDR3 DNA: TGTGCCAGCGGGCCTAGCGAGAACACCGGGGAGCTGTTTTTT
CDR3 protein: CASGPSENTGELFF

J gene: TRBJ2-7
clone size: NA
D gene: TRBD2
V gene: TRBV6-1
CDR3 DNA: TGTGCCAGCAGTGTCACTAGCGGCCTCTACGAGCAGTACTTC
CDR3 protein: CASSVTSGLYEQYF

J gene: TRBJ2-3
clone size: NA
D gene: NA
V gene: TRBV9
CDR3 DNA: TGTGCCAGCAGCGTAGAGCTTTCTAGCACAGATACGCAGTATTTT
CDR3 protein: CASSVELSSTDTQYF

J gene: TRBJ2-7
clone size: NA
D gene: TRBD2
V gene: TRBV6-5
CDR3 DNA: TGTGCCAGCAGTCCGGCTTCGCGGGAGAACGAGCAGTACTTC
CDR3 protein: CASSPASRENEQYF

J gene: TRBJ1-2
clone size: NA
D gene: NA
V gene: TRBV12-5
CDR3 DNA: TGTGCTAGTGGGCCGGGACGAAACTATGGCTACACCTTC
CDR3 protein: CASGPGRNYGYTF

J gene: TRBJ2-7
clone size: NA
D gene: NA
V gene: TRBV14
CDR3 DNA: TGTGCCAGCAGCACAACCTCCCCCGGGAGACCCCCCTACGAGCAGTACTTC
CDR3 protein: CASSTTSPGRPPYEQYF

J gene: TRBJ2-1
clone size: NA
D gene: NA
V gene: TRBV7-9
CDR3 DNA: TGTGCCAGCAGCTTCCCTACGGAGGGCTACAATGAGCAGTTCTTC
CDR3 protein: CASSFPTEGYNEQFF

J gene: TRBJ2-7
clone size: NA
D gene: NA
V gene: TRBV28
CDR3 DNA: TGTGCCAGCAGTCCGCCCGCCTCCTCTTACGAGCAGTACTTC
CDR3 protein: CASSPPASSYEQYF

J gene: TRBJ1-4
clone size: NA
D gene: NA
V gene: TRBV4-1
CDR3 DNA: TGCGCCAGCAGCCAAAGTTCAGTTAGTAATGAAAAACTGTTTTTT
CDR3 protein: CASSQSSVSNEKLFF

J gene: TRBJ2-1
clone size: NA
D gene: NA
V gene: TRBV6-6
CDR3 DNA: TGTGCCAGCAGCAGAGCGGATCAGCAGTTCTTC
CDR3 protein: CASSRADQQFF

J gene: TRBJ1-2
clone size: NA
D gene: NA
V gene: TRBV4-1
CDR3 DNA: TGCGCCAGCAAACTATCAGGGGCGGTAGATGGCTACACCTTC
CDR3 protein: CASKLSGAVDGYTF